This T cell receptor (beta chain) was identified in a study of PD-L1 blockade in urothelial cancer. Study-wide background: Blood was subjected to analysis at 3 weeks (second dose) and 6 weeks following treatment start.

This clone turned up a few times. Assay: immunoSEQ multiplex PCR; the TCRdb copy retains only in-frame clones and omits some. The table has about 88,000 clones, roughly 90% seen once. V lost 7 bases and J lost 2; bases outside the gene matches: 7. The CDR3 extends over 14 amino acids. Germline CDR1 MNHEY, CDR2 SMNVEV (reference sequence). The sequencing here drew on PBMCs, taken around atezolizumab (anti-PD-L1) treatment. The chain joins TRBV27 to TRBJ1-1; 7 bases line up with TRBD1. The sequence came from a man between 60 and 75 years old with urothelial cancer. The CDR3 sequence: CASNRQGPNTEAFF. The DNA of the CDR3 is TGTGCCAGCAACAGACAGGGCCCCAACACTGAAGCTTTCTTT.